Described below is a single TCR beta chain sequence and its context. The antigen is unknown. This entry comes from a study of shared clonotypes between healthy human individuals. Background on the study: CD4 naive and CD4 memory each took three plates per donor, while CD8 naive took two and CD8 memory one.

Study findings and constraints: Clonotypes shared by all four donors outscored non-shared clonotypes in generation probability. Among several donors, roughly 5% of naive CD4 clonotypes were found in common.

The assay was immunoSEQ multiplex PCR, and TCRdb's table has in-frame clones only and misses some. The profile shows about 980,000 clones, about three quarters of them singletons. This TCR was recovered from a man younger than 35 in good health. The sequenced sample consisted of memory CD4+ T cells sorted from blood. Sample subset: CD45RA-negative fraction.

The DNA of the CDR3 is TGTGCCATCAGTAAAGTAGGGGACGGTAATTCACCCCTCCACTTT. Translating gives CAISKVGDGNSPLHF. The chain couples TRBV10-3 to TRBJ1-6; weak D call: TRBD1 (5 bases). Germline V gene data show CDR1 as ENHRY and CDR2 as SYGVKD. The V gene lost 5 bases and the J gene lost 6 bases, with 14 bases spanning the gap. This CDR3 is 15 amino acids long.